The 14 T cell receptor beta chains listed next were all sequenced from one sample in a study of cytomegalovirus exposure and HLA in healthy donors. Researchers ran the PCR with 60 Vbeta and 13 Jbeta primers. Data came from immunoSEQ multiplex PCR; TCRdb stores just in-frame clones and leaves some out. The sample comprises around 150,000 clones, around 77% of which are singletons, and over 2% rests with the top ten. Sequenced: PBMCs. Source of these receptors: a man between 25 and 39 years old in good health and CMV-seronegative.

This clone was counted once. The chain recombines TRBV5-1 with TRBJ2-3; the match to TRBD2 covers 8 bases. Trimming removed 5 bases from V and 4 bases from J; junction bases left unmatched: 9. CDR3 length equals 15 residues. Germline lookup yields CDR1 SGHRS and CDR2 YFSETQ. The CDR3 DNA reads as TGCGCCAGCAGGCCCGTCCCGGGAGGGCCAGATACGCAGTATTTT. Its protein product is CASRPVPGGPDTQYF.

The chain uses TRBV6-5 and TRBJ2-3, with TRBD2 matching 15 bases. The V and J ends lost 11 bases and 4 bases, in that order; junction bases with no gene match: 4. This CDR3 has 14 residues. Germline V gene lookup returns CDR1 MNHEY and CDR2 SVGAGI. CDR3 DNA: TGTGCCGCGGGACTAGCGGGAGGATCAGATACGCAGTATTTT. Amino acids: CAAGLAGGSDTQYF.

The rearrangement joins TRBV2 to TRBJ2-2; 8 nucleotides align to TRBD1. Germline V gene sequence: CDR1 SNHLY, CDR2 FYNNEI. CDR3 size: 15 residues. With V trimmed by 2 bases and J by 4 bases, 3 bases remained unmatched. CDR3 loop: CASSEQGARTGELFF. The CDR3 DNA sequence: TGTGCCAGCAGTGAACAGGGGGCGCGCACCGGGGAGCTGTTTTTT.

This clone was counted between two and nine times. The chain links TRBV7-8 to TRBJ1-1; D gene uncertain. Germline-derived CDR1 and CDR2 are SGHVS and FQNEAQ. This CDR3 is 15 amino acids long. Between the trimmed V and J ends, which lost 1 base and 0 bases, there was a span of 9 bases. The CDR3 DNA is TGTGCCAGCAGCTTAGGGTTCAACATGAACACTGAAGCTTTCTTT. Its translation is CASSLGFNMNTEAFF. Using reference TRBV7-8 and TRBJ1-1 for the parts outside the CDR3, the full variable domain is GAGVSQSPRYKVAKRGQDVALRCDPISGHVSLFWYQQALGQGPEFLTYFQNEAQLDKSGLPSDRFFAERPEGSVSTLKIQRTQQEDSAVYLCASSLGFNMNTEAFFGQGTRLTVV.

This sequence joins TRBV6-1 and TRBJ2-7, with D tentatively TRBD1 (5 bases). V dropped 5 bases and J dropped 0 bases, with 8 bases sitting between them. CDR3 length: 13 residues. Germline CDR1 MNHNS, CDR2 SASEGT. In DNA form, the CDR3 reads TGTGCCAGCAGTATCCAGGGCTCCTACGAGCAGTACTTC. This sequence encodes CASSIQGSYEQYF.

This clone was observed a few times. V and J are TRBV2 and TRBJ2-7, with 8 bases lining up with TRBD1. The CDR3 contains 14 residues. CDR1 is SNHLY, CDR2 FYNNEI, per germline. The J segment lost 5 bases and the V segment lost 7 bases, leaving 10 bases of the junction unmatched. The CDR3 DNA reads TGTGCCAGCACCCCCGGACAGGGCCTCCACGAGCAGTACTTC. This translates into CASTPGQGLHEQYF.

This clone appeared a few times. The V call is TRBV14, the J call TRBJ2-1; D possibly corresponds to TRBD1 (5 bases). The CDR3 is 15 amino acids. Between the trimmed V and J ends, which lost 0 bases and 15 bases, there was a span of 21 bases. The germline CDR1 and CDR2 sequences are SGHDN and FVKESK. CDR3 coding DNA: TGTGCCAGCAGCCAAGACCGGACATATGTCGTAGGTCTGTTCTTC. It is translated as CASSQDRTYVVGLFF.

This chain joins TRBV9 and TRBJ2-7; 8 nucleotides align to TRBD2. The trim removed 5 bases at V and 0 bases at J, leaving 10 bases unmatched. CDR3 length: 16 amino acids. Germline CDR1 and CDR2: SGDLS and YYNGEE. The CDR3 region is CASSVGGLAGSYEQYF. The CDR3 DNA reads TGTGCCAGCAGTGTGGGGGGGCTAGCGGGCTCCTACGAGCAGTACTTC.

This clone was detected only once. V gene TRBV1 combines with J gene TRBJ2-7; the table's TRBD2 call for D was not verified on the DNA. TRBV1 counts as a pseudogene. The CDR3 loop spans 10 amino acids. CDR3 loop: CTSTLYEQYF. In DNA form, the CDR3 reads TGCACCAGCACCCTCTACGAGCAGTACTTC.

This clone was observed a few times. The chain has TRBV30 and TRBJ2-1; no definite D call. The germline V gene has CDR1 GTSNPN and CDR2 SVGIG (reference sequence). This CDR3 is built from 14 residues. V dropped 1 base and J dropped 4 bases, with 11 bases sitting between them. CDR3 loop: CAWSAATAYNEQFF. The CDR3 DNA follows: TGTGCCTGGAGTGCCGCTACAGCTTACAATGAGCAGTTCTTC.

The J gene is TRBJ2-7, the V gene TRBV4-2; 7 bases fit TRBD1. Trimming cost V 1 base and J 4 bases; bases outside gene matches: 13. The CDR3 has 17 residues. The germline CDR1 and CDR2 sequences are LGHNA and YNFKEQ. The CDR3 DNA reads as TGTGCCAGCAGCCAAGCCCCCCAGACAGGGACGATATACGAGCAGTACTTC. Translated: CASSQAPQTGTIYEQYF.

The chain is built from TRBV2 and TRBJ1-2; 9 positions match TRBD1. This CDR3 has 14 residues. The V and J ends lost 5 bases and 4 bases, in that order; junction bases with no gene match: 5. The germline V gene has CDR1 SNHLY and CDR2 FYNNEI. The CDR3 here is CASSPNRGLYGYTF. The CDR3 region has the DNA TGTGCCAGCAGTCCGAACAGGGGGCTCTATGGCTACACCTTC.

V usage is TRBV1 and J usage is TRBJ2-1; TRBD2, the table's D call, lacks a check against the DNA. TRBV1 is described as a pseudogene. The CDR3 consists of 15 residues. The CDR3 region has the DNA TGCACCAGCAGCCCCCAATTCCGGTGCCCCAATGAGCAGTTCTTC. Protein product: CTSSPQFRCPNEQFF.

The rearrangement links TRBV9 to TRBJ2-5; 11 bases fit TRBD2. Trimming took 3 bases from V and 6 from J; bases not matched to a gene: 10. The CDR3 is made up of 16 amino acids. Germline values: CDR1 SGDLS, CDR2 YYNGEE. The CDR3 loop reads CASSAHTSGSRKTQYF. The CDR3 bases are TGTGCCAGCAGCGCCCATACTAGCGGGAGCAGGAAGACCCAGTACTTC.